This T cell receptor beta chain stems from a study of identical twins. The study's findings and limits: Interpretation of the results relied on cross-sectional statistical analysis and not on following the same donors. There is a chance that invariant MAIT and iNKT cells partially muddied zero-insertion analyses.

Germline V lookup: CDR1 ENHRY, CDR2 SYGVKD. The CDR3 is 13 amino acids. Trimming removed 4 bases at V and 7 bases at J, with 10 bases between. Healthy Caucasians, and only they, were the donors. MiXCR, applied by TCRdb to the 5' RACE reads, yields one record per CDR3 protein. The sample records hundreds of thousands of distinct CDR3 sequences, around 8.3% being singletons. This clonotype was seen many times. Antigen unknown. These records were also assigned to another study, of yellow fever vaccine responses in identical twins. As that report states: Twins' vaccine T cell responses reportedly seemed partly convergent and partly personalized.

V usage is TRBV10-3 and J usage is TRBJ2-2; unclear D gene. The sample was PBMCs. The TCR comes from a woman aged 18-35 years in good health. The CDR3 reads CAISVDTSGELFF. DNA of the CDR3: TGTGCCATCAGTGTAGACACAAGCGGGGAGCTGTTTTTT.